The present T cell receptor beta chain was sequenced within a study of PD-L1 blockade in urothelial cancer. Across the whole study: The number of prior chemotherapy regimens per patient was 0 to 3. Median T cell yield per blood sample was about 140,000 cells.

As to time point: peripheral blood 6 weeks after treatment start. Sequencing used immunoSEQ multiplex PCR; TCRdb keeps in-frame clones, though not all of them. The sample includes some 120,000 clones, about 89% of them seen just once. The CDR3 consists of 14 residues. The V and J ends lost 6 bases and 2 bases, in that order; junction bases with no gene match: 5. From germline, CDR1 is LGHNT and CDR2 FRNRAP. The receptor comes from a man aged 55 to 70 with urothelial cancer. V usage is TRBV12-5 and J usage is TRBJ2-5; 8 bases are a match to TRBD1. The material was PBMCs, obtained around atezolizumab (anti-PD-L1) treatment. This chain's CDR3 is CASGNDRGQETQYF. In DNA, the CDR3 is TGTGCTAGTGGCAATGACAGGGGACAAGAGACCCAGTACTTC. The variable domain in full, with the rest retrieved from reference TRBV12-5 and TRBJ2-5, is DARVTQTPRHKVTEMGQEVTMRCQPILGHNTVFWYRQTMMQGLELLAYFRNRAPLDDSGMPKDRFSAEMPDATLATLKIQPSEPRDSAVYFCASGNDRGQETQYFGPGTRLLVL.